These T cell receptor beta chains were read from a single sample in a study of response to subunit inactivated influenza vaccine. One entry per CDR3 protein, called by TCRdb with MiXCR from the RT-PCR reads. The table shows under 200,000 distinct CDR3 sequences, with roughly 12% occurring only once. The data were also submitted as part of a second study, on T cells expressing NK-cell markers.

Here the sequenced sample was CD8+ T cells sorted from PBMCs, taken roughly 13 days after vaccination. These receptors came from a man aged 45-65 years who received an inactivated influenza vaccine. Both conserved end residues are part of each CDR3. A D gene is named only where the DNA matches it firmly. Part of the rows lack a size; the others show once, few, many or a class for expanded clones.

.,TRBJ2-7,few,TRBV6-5,TGTGCCAGCAGTTACTCGTACCCAGAAAGCTACGAGCAGTACTTC,CASSYSYPESYEQYF
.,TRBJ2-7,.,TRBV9,TGTGCCAGCAGCCCTATAAGGGATCCAACCTACGAGCAGTACTTC,CASSPIRDPTYEQYF
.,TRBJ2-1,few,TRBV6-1,TGTGCCGGGGGGCTAGCGCATTACAATGAGCAGTTCTTC,CAGGLAHYNEQFF
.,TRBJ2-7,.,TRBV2,TGTGCCAGCAGCCTCCACGAGCAGTACTTC,CASSLHEQYF
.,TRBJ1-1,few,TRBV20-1,TGCAGTGCTAGAGATCGGGACAAAATTTACCCTGAAGCTTTCTTT,CSARDRDKIYPEAFF
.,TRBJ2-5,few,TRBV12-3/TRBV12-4,TGTGCCAGCAGTTTTGTGTCACCAGAGACCCAGTACTTC,CASSFVSPETQYF
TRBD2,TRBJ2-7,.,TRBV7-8,TGTGCCAGCAGCCACCCGGCTGGACTAGCGGGAGATAAGTACGAGCAGTACTTC,CASSHPAGLAGDKYEQYF
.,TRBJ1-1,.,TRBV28,TGTGCCAGCAGTTTAATCCCAGGGTATAACACTGAAGCTTTCTTT,CASSLIPGYNTEAFF
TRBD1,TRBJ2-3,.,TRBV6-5,TGTGCCAGCAGTTACGGCCGACAGGGCCTAGGCACAGATACGCAGTATTTT,CASSYGRQGLGTDTQYF
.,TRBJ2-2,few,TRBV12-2,TGTGCAAGTCGCCTGCACGAATCTTGGGGGTCCGGGGAGCTGTTTTTT,CASRLHESWGSGELFF
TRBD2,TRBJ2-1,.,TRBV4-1,TGCGCCAGCAGCCTCCTTAGCGGGAGTACCAATGAGCAGTTCTTC,CASSLLSGSTNEQFF
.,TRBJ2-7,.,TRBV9,TGTGCCAGCAGCCACGAGCAGTACTTC,CASSHEQYF
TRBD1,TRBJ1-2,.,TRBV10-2,TGCGCCAGCAGTGAAACAGGGGGCCATGGCTACACCTTC,CASSETGGHGYTF
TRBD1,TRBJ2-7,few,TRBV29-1,TGCAGCGTTGAACTACAGGGGGCTTACGAGCAGTACTTC,CSVELQGAYEQYF
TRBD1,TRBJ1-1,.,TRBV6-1,TGTGCCAGCAGCCTAGGGACAGCTCTCACTGAAGCTTTCTTT,CASSLGTALTEAFF
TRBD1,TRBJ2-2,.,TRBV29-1,TGCAGCGTTGATACAGGGGGCAAGGGGACCGGGGAGCTGTTTTTT,CSVDTGGKGTGELFF
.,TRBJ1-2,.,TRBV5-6,TGTGCCAGCAGCTTTGTAAACAATGGCTACACCTTC,CASSFVNNGYTF
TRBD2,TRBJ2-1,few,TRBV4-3,TGCGCCAGCAGCCAAGAACGCCTAGCGGACAATTCCTACAATGAGCAGTTCTTC,CASSQERLADNSYNEQFF
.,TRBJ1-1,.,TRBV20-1,TGCAGTGCTAGTGAGTGGACGGAAATGAACACTGAAGCTTTCTTT,CSASEWTEMNTEAFF
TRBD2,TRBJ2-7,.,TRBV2,TGTGCCAGCAGTGATAGCGGGGGGGCGTACGAGCAGTACTTC,CASSDSGGAYEQYF
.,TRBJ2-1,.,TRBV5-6,TGTGCCAGCAGCCCCAGTCCTCCCCGGGACCCCCCCGTAAAGTACAATGAGCAGTTCTTC,CASSPSPPRDPPVKYNEQFF
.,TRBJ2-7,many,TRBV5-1,TGCGCCAGCAGTTCCCGGGACAACTCCTACGAGCAGTACTTC,CASSSRDNSYEQYF
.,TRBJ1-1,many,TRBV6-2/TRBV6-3,TGTGCCAGCAGTTACCGCCTGACTGTCCGTGACACTGAAGCTTTCTTT,CASSYRLTVRDTEAFF
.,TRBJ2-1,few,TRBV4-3,TGCGCCAGCAGCCAAGGCCAGGAGCAGTTCTTC,CASSQGQEQFF
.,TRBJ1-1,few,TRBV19,TGTGCCAGCCCGTACCTAAGGGCAGGGAACACTGAAGCTTTCTTT,CASPYLRAGNTEAFF
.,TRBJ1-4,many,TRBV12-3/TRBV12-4,TGTGCCAGCAGTCCCCGTAGGGTTGAAAAACTGTTTTTT,CASSPRRVEKLFF
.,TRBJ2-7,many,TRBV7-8,TGTGCCAGCAGCTTATTAAGGGGAGACTACGAGCAGTACTTC,CASSLLRGDYEQYF
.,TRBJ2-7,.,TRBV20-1,TGCAGTGCTAGAGATATTAGGGAATCCTACGAGCAGTACTTC,CSARDIRESYEQYF
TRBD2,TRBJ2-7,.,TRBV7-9,TGTGCCAGCAGCCTCCCGACTAGCGGGAGTCCCCACGAGCAGTACTTC,CASSLPTSGSPHEQYF
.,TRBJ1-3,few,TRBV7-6,TGTGCCAGCAGCACTGGACGGACTATCTCTGGAAACACCATATATTTT,CASSTGRTISGNTIYF
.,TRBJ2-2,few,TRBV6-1,TGTGCCAGCAGCCTGGGACTTCAGAACACCGGGGAGCTGTTTTTT,CASSLGLQNTGELFF
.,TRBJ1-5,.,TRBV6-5,TGTGCCAGCAGTTACAGTCCGTGGGACACAAATCAGCCCCAGCATTTT,CASSYSPWDTNQPQHF
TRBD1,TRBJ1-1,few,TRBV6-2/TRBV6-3,TGTGCCAGCAGTCCCCCGGACAGGTCTGAAGCTTTCTTT,CASSPPDRSEAFF
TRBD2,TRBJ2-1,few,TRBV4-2,TGTGCCAGCAGCCAAGGGCAACTAGCGGAACACTACAATGAGCAGTTCTTC,CASSQGQLAEHYNEQFF
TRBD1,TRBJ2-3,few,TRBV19,TGTGCCAGTAGTATCGGGACAGGGACCACAGATACGCAGTATTTT,CASSIGTGTTDTQYF
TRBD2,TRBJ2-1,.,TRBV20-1,TGCAGTGCAGCCCGGGAGGTTCTTTACAATGAGCAGTTCTTC,CSAAREVLYNEQFF
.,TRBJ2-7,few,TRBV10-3,TGTGCCATCAGTGAGTTTGGACAAGCCTACGAGCAGTACTTC,CAISEFGQAYEQYF
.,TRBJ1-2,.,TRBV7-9,TGTGCCAGCAGCTCTGGGGGCCGGGACCGGGACCTCTATGGCTACACCTTC,CASSSGGRDRDLYGYTF
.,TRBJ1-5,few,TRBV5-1,TGCGCCAGCAAACGGTCGGCCGGGGATCAGCCCCAGCATTTT,CASKRSAGDQPQHF
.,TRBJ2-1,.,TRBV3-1,TGTGCCAGCAGCCAAATCTTGTCCGCCAACTCCTACAATGAGCAGTTCTTC,CASSQILSANSYNEQFF
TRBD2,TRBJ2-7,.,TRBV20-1,TGCAGTGCTAGAGCCCGGCGGGGGGGGTTTTATAACGAGCAGTACTTC,CSARARRGGFYNEQYF
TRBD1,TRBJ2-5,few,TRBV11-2,TGTGCCAGCAGCTCACCGACAGGGATGCTAGGCGAGACCCAGTACTTC,CASSSPTGMLGETQYF
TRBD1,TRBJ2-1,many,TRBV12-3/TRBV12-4,TGTGCCAGCACCCATTCCGGGACAGGGGCCCATGAGCAGTTCTTC,CASTHSGTGAHEQFF
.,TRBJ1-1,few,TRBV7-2,TGTGCCAGCAGCGCAACTCCGGGACCGAACACTGAAGCTTTCTTT,CASSATPGPNTEAFF
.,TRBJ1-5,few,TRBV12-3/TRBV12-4,TGTGCCAGCAGTTTTCGCGGCAATCAGCCCCAGCATTTT,CASSFRGNQPQHF
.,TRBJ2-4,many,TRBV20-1,TGCAGTGCTAGCGCCTACGGGACACCCTCTATAGCCAAAAACATTCAGTACTTC,CSASAYGTPSIAKNIQYF
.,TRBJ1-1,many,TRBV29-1,TGCAGCGTCTTCACCACCAGTAACACTGAAGCTTTCTTT,CSVFTTSNTEAFF
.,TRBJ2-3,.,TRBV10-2,TGCGCCACCAGTGGGGGTGTGGTAAGCACAGATACGCAGTATTTT,CATSGGVVSTDTQYF
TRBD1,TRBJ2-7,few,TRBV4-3,TGCGCCAGCAGCCAAGAATCCGGGACAGGCGCCTACGAGCAGTACTTC,CASSQESGTGAYEQYF
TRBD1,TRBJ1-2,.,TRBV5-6,TGTGCCAGCAGCTTGGAGCTCAGGGGGGCTGGCTACACCTTC,CASSLELRGAGYTF
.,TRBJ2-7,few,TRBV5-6,TGTGCCAGCAGCTTGTTCAGTACCTACGAGCAGTACTTC,CASSLFSTYEQYF
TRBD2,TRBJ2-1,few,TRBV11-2,TGTGCCAGCAGCTTAGGGAGACTAGCGGGAGTACATGAGCAGTTCTTC,CASSLGRLAGVHEQFF
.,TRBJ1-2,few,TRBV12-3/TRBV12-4,TGTGCCAGCAGTTTAACCCCAAAGGCTGGCTACACCTTC,CASSLTPKAGYTF
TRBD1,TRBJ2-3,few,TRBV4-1,TGCGCCAGCAGCCAAGTCGGACAGGGAAAAGATACGCAGTATTTT,CASSQVGQGKDTQYF
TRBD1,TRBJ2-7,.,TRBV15,TGTGCCACCAGCACGCGGGCGGGACAGGGATCCTACGAGCAGTACTTC,CATSTRAGQGSYEQYF
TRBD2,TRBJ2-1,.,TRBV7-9,TGTGCCAGCAGCTTAGGGCCTCTTGGCGGGGGGGGCGATGAGCAGTTCTTC,CASSLGPLGGGGDEQFF
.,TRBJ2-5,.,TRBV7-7,TGTGCTAGCAGCCGGTGGACAGATCGGCAAGAGACCCAGTACTTC,CASSRWTDRQETQYF